The entry below describes one T cell receptor (beta chain). What it binds is not known. Specified time point: week 11, during vaccination. It was 300 ug of mutant IDH1 20-mer peptide that made up each vaccine dose, given with topical imiquimod. Profiling relied on immunoSEQ multiplex PCR, and the TCRdb table lists in-frame clones only, not all of them. The data contain fewer than 70,000 clones, 70% to 90% of them singletons. The data are from a study of a mutant IDH1 vaccine in newly diagnosed glioma. The receptor's source is a man aged 40-50 years with glioma. The sample consisted of PBMCs, taken from a glioma patient whose treatment included an IDH1 peptide vaccine.

CDR3 residues: CASSLGQGGYEQYF. The CDR3 nucleotides read TGCGCCAGCAGCTTGGGACAGGGAGGCTACGAGCAGTACTTC. The chain links TRBV5-1 to TRBJ2-7; tentatively, D is TRBD1 (7 bases). CDR3 size: 14 residues. The germline gives CDR1 SGHRS, CDR2 YFSETQ. V was cut by 0 bases and J by 3 bases, with 10 bases left in between. Supplemented by reference TRBV5-1 and TRBJ2-7, the full variable domain reads KAGVTQTPRYLIKTRGQQVTLSCSPISGHRSVSWYQQTPGQGLQFLFEYFSETQRNKGNFPGRFSGRQFSNSRSEMNVSTLELGDSALYLCASSLGQGGYEQYFGPGTRLTVT.